A single sample is the source of the 23 T cell receptor beta chains below, sequenced in a study of T cell clonotyping in hematopoietic cell transplantation. Using immunoSEQ multiplex PCR, the repertoire was profiled, and TCRdb retains in-frame clones only, with some absent. Among about 7,500 clones, approximately 90% were seen once, and the ten largest hold less than 4.5%. Material: PBMCs, obtained 180 days after allogeneic stem cell transplant. The receptors derive from a female patient aged 50-59 years who had an allogeneic stem cell transplant from an unrelated donor, so the T cells may come from the graft donor. Some clones in this sample may be carry-over from other donors' samples.

This chain joins TRBV28 and TRBJ1-6, with 12 bases that match TRBD1. The V and J ends lost 8 bases and 10 bases, in that order; junction bases with no gene match: 3. In germline, CDR1 is MDHEN, CDR2 SYDVKM. The CDR3 runs to 13 residues. CDR3 in amino acids: CASWDRGQSPLHF. The CDR3 region has the DNA TGTGCCAGCTGGGACAGGGGGCAATCACCCCTCCACTTT.

The chain joins TRBV10-3 to TRBJ2-5; the match to TRBD2 covers 8 bases. This CDR3 has 14 residues. V shed 0 bases and J 5 bases; nucleotides not matched to a gene: 2. Germline CDR1 is ENHRY and CDR2 is SYGVKD. CDR3 residues: CAISESTSVETQYF. The CDR3 DNA sequence: TGTGCCATCAGTGAGTCGACTAGCGTGGAGACCCAGTACTTC.

This chain links TRBV6-6 with TRBJ1-1; possible D gene TRBD1, 6 bases. CDR3 length: 13 residues. V lost 6 bases and J lost 5, with 13 bases in between. CDR1 MNHNY and CDR2 SVGAGI come from the germline V gene (reference sequence). The chain's CDR3 is CASRDGQRTEAFF. The CDR3 bases are TGTGCCAGCAGAGACGGACAGAGGACTGAAGCTTTCTTT.

The chain uses TRBV15 and TRBJ1-5; D is uncertain. With 0 bases removed from V and 3 bases from J, the gap between germline ends came to 12 bases. The germline V gene has CDR1 LNHNV and CDR2 YYDKDF (reference sequence). The CDR3 is 16 amino acids. The CDR3 reads CATSRDGWQLNQPQHF. The CDR3 DNA is TGTGCCACCAGCAGAGATGGATGGCAACTCAATCAGCCCCAGCATTTT. Based on the CDR3 plus reference TRBV15 and TRBJ1-5, the full variable domain is DAMVIQNPRYQVTQFGKPVTLSCSQTLNHNVMYWYQQKSSQAPKLLFHYYDKDFNNEADTPDNFQSRRPNTSFCFLDIRSPGLGDTAMYLCATSRDGWQLNQPQHFGDGTRLSIL.

This chain joins TRBV4-1 and TRBJ1-5; D is unresolved. Germline V CDR1 and CDR2: MGHRA, YSYEKL. This CDR3 spans 15 amino acids. The germline V and J ends were trimmed by 4 bases and 6 bases, with 16 bases remaining between them. CDR3 amino acids: CASSPLGPNPQPQHF. The CDR3 coding sequence is TGCGCCAGCAGCCCCCTCGGTCCCAACCCTCAGCCCCAGCATTTT.

The chain has TRBV6-1 and TRBJ2-7; 11 bases are shared with TRBD2. This CDR3 spans 15 amino acids. The ends lost 6 bases at V and 2 bases at J; junction bases unmatched: 6. CDR1 is MNHNS and CDR2 is SASEGT in the germline V gene. The CDR3 DNA follows: TGTGCCAGCAGGAAACAGACTAGCGGGACCTACGAGCAGTACTTC. Encoded protein: CASRKQTSGTYEQYF.

The J gene is TRBJ2-3, the V gene TRBV14, with 8 bases that match TRBD2. The ends lost 0 bases at V and 4 bases at J; junction bases unmatched: 9. The CDR3 runs to 17 residues. Germline V lookup: CDR1 SGHDN, CDR2 FVKESK. The CDR3 protein is CASSQDPGSGRSDTQYF. The CDR3 nucleotides are TGTGCCAGCAGCCAAGACCCCGGCAGCGGGAGATCAGATACGCAGTATTTT.

The chain couples TRBV7-3 to TRBJ1-1, with D tentatively TRBD1 (5 bases). Germline V lookup: CDR1 SGHTA, CDR2 FQGTGA. The CDR3 sequence is 14 residues long. V shed 6 bases and J shed 6 bases, with 17 bases lying between them. Here the CDR3 reads CASSRYTTDSEAFF. The CDR3 nucleotides read TGTGCCAGCAGTCGGTATACGACAGATTCTGAAGCTTTCTTT.

This chain connects TRBV30 to TRBJ2-5; D is undetermined. Trimming pared 7 bases from V and 4 bases from J, leaving 10 bases between. This CDR3 is built from 11 residues. Germline-derived CDR1 and CDR2 are GTSNPN and SVGIG (reference sequence). In DNA, the CDR3 is TGTGCCTCCCAAATTGCAGAGACCCAGTACTTC. This encodes CASQIAETQYF. Full variable domain (rest looked up from reference TRBV30 and TRBJ2-5): SQTIHQWPATLVQPVGSPLSLECTVEGTSNPNLYWYRQAAGRGLQLLFYSVGIGQISSEVPQNLSASRPQDRQFILSSKKLLLSDSGFYLCASQIAETQYFGPGTRLLVL.

J is TRBJ1-5 and V is TRBV5-1; possibly TRBD1 for D (5 bases). The CDR3 sequence is 14 residues long. Germline CDR1 SGHRS, CDR2 YFSETQ. Trimming stripped 0 bases from V and 2 bases from J, with 6 bases between. CDR3 in amino acids: CASSLAGGNQPQHF. CDR3 coding DNA: TGCGCCAGCAGCTTGGCGGGGGGCAATCAGCCCCAGCATTTT.

V is TRBV4-1 and J is TRBJ1-3; no definite D call. CDR3 size: 15 residues. V was pared by 5 bases and J by 0 bases, with 11 bases between. The germline CDR1 and CDR2 sequences are MGHRA and YSYEKL. The CDR3, as DNA: TGCGCCAGCAGCTATCCAGGACTCTCTGGAAACACCATATATTTT. Translating it yields CASSYPGLSGNTIYF.

The chain uses TRBV4-1 and TRBJ2-3; perhaps TRBD2 as D (6 bases). The CDR3 contains 15 residues. Germline V gene lookup returns CDR1 MGHRA and CDR2 YSYEKL. V shed 1 base and J shed 3 bases, with 11 bases lying between them. CDR3 protein: CASSQARGVTDTQYF. The CDR3 nucleotides read TGCGCCAGCAGCCAAGCGCGGGGAGTGACAGATACGCAGTATTTT.

V usage is TRBV11-2 and J usage is TRBJ1-2; D is ambiguous. Trimming removed 2 bases from V and 8 bases from J, with 12 bases in between. CDR3 length equals 13 residues. Germline V gene sequence: CDR1 SGHAT, CDR2 FQNNGV. The CDR3 region has the DNA TGTGCCAGCAGCTTAAGCGTGGGTTGGGGCTACACCTTC. Protein product: CASSLSVGWGYTF.

The gene calls are TRBV27 and TRBJ1-2, with D hard to call. The CDR3 contains 15 residues. V gave up 0 bases and J gave up 4 bases, with 12 bases separating them. CDR1 MNHEY and CDR2 SMNVEV come from the germline V gene (reference sequence). The CDR3 nucleotides are TGTGCCAGCAGTTTATCGGGTGTGGGGAGCTATGGCTACACCTTC. This sequence encodes CASSLSGVGSYGYTF.

This clone was seen once. The rearrangement joins TRBV30 to TRBJ2-7; TRBD2 matches 7 bases. Looked up from germline, CDR1 is GTSNPN and CDR2 is SVGIG (reference sequence). This CDR3 comprises 18 residues. V lost 0 bases to trimming and J lost 6 bases; unmatched junction nucleotides: 20. The CDR3 DNA is TGTGCCTGGAGTGTATCGGCCCATTTTAGCGGGTGGTCGGTCGAGCAGTACTTC. Its protein product is CAWSVSAHFSGWSVEQYF.

The rearrangement joins TRBV5-4 to TRBJ2-2, with 14 nucleotides matching TRBD2. This CDR3 has 14 residues. Germline CDR1 SGHNT, CDR2 YYREEE (reference sequence). V gave up 4 bases and J gave up 13 bases; unmatched junction bases: 6. CDR3 DNA: TGTGCCAGCAGCGCGGGACTAGCGGGGGTAGGGCTGTTTTTT. Amino acids: CASSAGLAGVGLFF. The full variable domain, its missing parts supplied by reference TRBV5-4 and TRBJ2-2, is ETGVTQSPTHLIKTRGQQVTLRCSSQSGHNTVSWYQQALGQGPQFIFQYYREEENGRGNFPPRFSGLQFPNYSSELNVNALELDDSALYLCASSAGLAGVGLFFGEGSRLTVL.

This clone was recorded once. The CDR3 nucleotides read TGTGCCATCAGTGAGGGACAGGTCGCCACGTACGTC. As protein: CAISEGQVATYV. The chain couples TRBV10-3 to TRBJ2-7, with TRBD1 matching 7 bases. CDR1 ENHRY and CDR2 SYGVKD come from the germline V gene. V was pared by 2 bases and J by 12 bases, with 7 bases of the junction left unmatched. The CDR3 runs to 12 residues.

As regards this clone: Its ends do not fully match the called genes, so a read error is possible. This chain links TRBV2 with TRBJ1-2, with TRBD1 as a possible D gene (5 bases). The CDR3 totals 11 residues. Looked up from germline, CDR1 is SNHLY and CDR2 is FYNNEI. CDR3 nucleotide sequence: TGTGCCAGCAGGTTGGGGCCGGGGCCAAGCTTC. It yields the protein CASRLGPGPSF. Full variable domain (outside the CDR3, taken from reference TRBV2 and TRBJ1-2): EPEVTQTPSHQVTQMGQEVILRCVPISNHLYFYWYRQILGQKVEFLVSFYNNEISEKSEIFDDQFSVERPDGSNFTLKIRSTKLEDSAMYFCASRLGPGPSFGSGTRLTVV.

The rearrangement joins TRBV28 to TRBJ1-2; D is perhaps TRBD1 (5 bases). CDR3 length equals 13 residues. The germline gives CDR1 MDHEN, CDR2 SYDVKM. Trimming stripped 3 bases from V and 6 bases from J, with 11 bases between. The CDR3 loop reads CASSFRRGDGYTF. CDR3 DNA: TGTGCCAGCAGTTTTAGGCGGGGGGATGGCTACACCTTC.

This clone was counted between two and nine times. The V and J genes are TRBV7-7 and TRBJ1-2; D is uncertain. Per germline, CDR1 SSHAT and CDR2 FNYEAQ (reference sequence). V shed 5 bases and J shed 8 bases, with 12 bases lying between them. The CDR3 sequence is 12 residues long. In DNA form, the CDR3 reads TGTGCCAGCAGCCTCGGACTGGCCGGCTACACCTTC. Residues: CASSLGLAGYTF.

As DNA, the CDR3 is TGTGCCAGCAGGGTACAGGGAATTAACACTGAAGCTTTCTTT. Translation: CASRVQGINTEAFF. The chain recombines TRBV6-5 with TRBJ1-1, with a tentative D call TRBD1 (6 bases). V shed 6 bases and J shed 2 bases, with 13 bases lying between them. Germline values: CDR1 MNHEY, CDR2 SVGAGI. The CDR3 extends over 14 amino acids.

This clone was seen a few times. The chain joins TRBV19 to TRBJ2-7, with TRBD1 matching over 7 bases. This CDR3 has 14 residues. V was pared by 5 bases and J by 2 bases, with 6 bases of the junction left unmatched. Germline loops: CDR1 LNHDA, CDR2 SQIVND (reference sequence). In DNA, the CDR3 is TGTGCCAGTAGTCGTAGGGGACAGACCTACGAGCAGTACTTC. Its translation: CASSRRGQTYEQYF. Full variable domain (rest looked up from reference TRBV19 and TRBJ2-7): DGGITQSPKYLFRKEGQNVTLSCEQNLNHDAMYWYRQDPGQGLRLIYYSQIVNDFQKGDIAEGYSVSREKKESFPLTVTSAQKNPTAFYLCASSRRGQTYEQYFGPGTRLTVT.

The chain is built from TRBV6-5 and TRBJ1-1; no clear D. Germline V gene data show CDR1 as MNHEY and CDR2 as SVGAGI. The CDR3 covers 12 residues. V was trimmed by 2 bases and J by 9 bases, leaving 10 bases between them. CDR3 bases: TGTGCCAGCAGTTACGGGCAGAGTAAAGCTTTCTTT. Amino acid sequence: CASSYGQSKAFF.